Given below is one T cell receptor beta chain in context. The data derive from a study of shared clonotypes between healthy human individuals. Generated by immunoSEQ multiplex PCR, the TCRdb table keeps only in-frame clones and is missing some. The top ten hold 0.1% to 0.15% of the sample, which has some 2,400,000 clones, around 95% seen once. Germline values: CDR1 SGHNT, CDR2 YYREEE (reference sequence). This CDR3 spans 14 amino acids. Trimming pared 9 bases from V and 2 bases from J, leaving 18 bases between. The material sequenced was naive CD4+ T cells sorted from blood. Indicated subset: CD45RA+ positively selected. The genes are TRBV5-4 and TRBJ2-7; D is possibly TRBD2 (5 bases). The clonotype was recovered from a young man in good health. The DNA of the CDR3 is TGTGCCACCACCATGGGTGGGAGTCCCTACGAGCAGTACTTC. It yields the protein CATTMGGSPYEQYF.